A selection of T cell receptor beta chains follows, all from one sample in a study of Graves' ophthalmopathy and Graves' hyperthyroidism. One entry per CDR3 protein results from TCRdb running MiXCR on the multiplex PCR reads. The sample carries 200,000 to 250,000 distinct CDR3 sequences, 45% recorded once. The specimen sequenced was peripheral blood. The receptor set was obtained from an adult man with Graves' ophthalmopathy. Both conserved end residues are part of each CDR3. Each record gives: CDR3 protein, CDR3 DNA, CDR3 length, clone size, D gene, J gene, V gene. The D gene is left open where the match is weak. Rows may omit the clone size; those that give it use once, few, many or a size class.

CDR3 protein: CASSVSRDRNTEAFF
CDR3 DNA: TGTGCCAGCAGTGTATCCCGGGACAGGAACACTGAAGCTTTCTTT
CDR3 length: 15
clone size: few
D gene: TRBD1
J gene: TRBJ1-1
V gene: TRBV2

CDR3 protein: CSAASVYSNQPQHF
CDR3 DNA: TGCAGTGCTGCATCAGTGTATAGCAATCAGCCCCAGCATTTT
CDR3 length: 14
clone size: .
D gene: .
J gene: TRBJ1-5
V gene: TRBV20-1

CDR3 protein: CASSLEGGFNQPQHF
CDR3 DNA: TGCGCCAGCAGCTTGGAGGGGGGGTTCAATCAGCCCCAGCATTTT
CDR3 length: 15
clone size: once
D gene: .
J gene: TRBJ1-5
V gene: TRBV7-9

CDR3 protein: CASRDGLAGDPYEQYF
CDR3 DNA: TGTGCCAGCAGAGATGGACTAGCGGGAGATCCCTACGAGCAGTACTTC
CDR3 length: 16
clone size: .
D gene: TRBD2
J gene: TRBJ2-7
V gene: TRBV2

CDR3 protein: CASSPGTGGGYGYTF
CDR3 DNA: TGTGCCAGCAGCCCGGGGACAGGGGGAGGGTATGGCTACACCTTC
CDR3 length: 15
clone size: .
D gene: TRBD1
J gene: TRBJ1-2
V gene: TRBV5-6

CDR3 protein: CATSRWRGGGSYEQYF
CDR3 DNA: TGTGCCACCAGCAGGTGGCGAGGTGGGGGGTCCTACGAGCAGTACTTC
CDR3 length: 16
clone size: many
D gene: .
J gene: TRBJ2-7
V gene: TRBV15

CDR3 protein: CASSPQGLNYEQYF
CDR3 DNA: TGTGCCAGCAGCCCACAGGGCTTGAACTACGAGCAGTACTTC
CDR3 length: 14
clone size: once
D gene: .
J gene: TRBJ2-7
V gene: TRBV12-3/TRBV12-4

CDR3 protein: CASRRQDYGYTF
CDR3 DNA: TGTGCCAGCCGCCGGCAGGACTATGGCTACACCTTC
CDR3 length: 12
clone size: .
D gene: .
J gene: TRBJ1-2
V gene: TRBV7-3

CDR3 protein: CASSLWGPTAEAFF
CDR3 DNA: TGTGCCAGCAGCTTATGGGGTCCGACGGCTGAAGCTTTCTTT
CDR3 length: 14
clone size: few
D gene: .
J gene: TRBJ1-1
V gene: TRBV7-3

CDR3 protein: CASSLVTGGDGYTF
CDR3 DNA: TGTGCCAGCAGCTTAGTTACAGGGGGCGATGGCTACACCTTC
CDR3 length: 14
clone size: .
D gene: TRBD1
J gene: TRBJ1-2
V gene: TRBV7-2

CDR3 protein: CASSSPGLSVYEQYF
CDR3 DNA: TGCGCCAGCAGCTCGCCGGGACTAAGCGTATACGAGCAGTACTTC
CDR3 length: 15
clone size: .
D gene: TRBD2
J gene: TRBJ2-7
V gene: TRBV5-1

CDR3 protein: CASSLEIWGQGPNTGELFF
CDR3 DNA: TGTGCCAGCAGCTTAGAGATTTGGGGACAGGGTCCCAACACCGGGGAGCTGTTTTTT
CDR3 length: 19
clone size: .
D gene: TRBD1
J gene: TRBJ2-2
V gene: TRBV11-3

CDR3 protein: CASRGGQRNTGELFF
CDR3 DNA: TGCGCCAGCCGCGGGGGGCAGAGGAACACCGGGGAGCTGTTTTTT
CDR3 length: 15
clone size: .
D gene: TRBD2
J gene: TRBJ2-2
V gene: TRBV4-1

CDR3 protein: CAISDIPTWGEDSPLHF
CDR3 DNA: TGTGCCATCAGTGATATACCGACGTGGGGGGAGGATTCACCCCTCCACTTT
CDR3 length: 17
clone size: few
D gene: .
J gene: TRBJ1-6
V gene: TRBV10-3

CDR3 protein: CASSERAPLGWSGGTQYF
CDR3 DNA: TGTGCCAGCAGTGAACGGGCACCACTAGGATGGTCGGGAGGGACCCAGTACTTC
CDR3 length: 18
clone size: .
D gene: TRBD2
J gene: TRBJ2-5
V gene: TRBV2

CDR3 protein: CASDLNTEAFF
CDR3 DNA: TGTGCCAGCGATCTTAACACTGAAGCTTTCTTT
CDR3 length: 11
clone size: few
D gene: .
J gene: TRBJ1-1
V gene: TRBV2

CDR3 protein: CASSTAGGQEQYF
CDR3 DNA: TGCGCCAGCAGTACAGCGGGAGGGCAAGAGCAGTACTTC
CDR3 length: 13
clone size: few
D gene: TRBD2
J gene: TRBJ2-7
V gene: TRBV10-1

CDR3 protein: CASSRPFGEQYF
CDR3 DNA: TGTGCCAGCAGCCGCCCTTTCGGGGAGCAGTACTTC
CDR3 length: 12
clone size: .
D gene: .
J gene: TRBJ2-7
V gene: TRBV9

CDR3 protein: CASSLDRGYVNTEAFF
CDR3 DNA: TGCGCCAGCAGCTTGGACAGGGGTTATGTCAACACTGAAGCTTTCTTT
CDR3 length: 16
clone size: .
D gene: TRBD1
J gene: TRBJ1-1
V gene: TRBV5-1

CDR3 protein: CASSLGGTSYEQYF
CDR3 DNA: TGTGCCAGCAGCTTGGGAGGGACGTCCTACGAGCAGTACTTC
CDR3 length: 14
clone size: .
D gene: .
J gene: TRBJ2-7
V gene: TRBV5-4

CDR3 protein: CASSLVAVGQETQYF
CDR3 DNA: TGTGCCAGCAGCTTGGTAGCGGTAGGACAAGAGACCCAGTACTTC
CDR3 length: 15
clone size: many
D gene: .
J gene: TRBJ2-5
V gene: TRBV7-9

CDR3 protein: CAISEAPTGGHTEAFF
CDR3 DNA: TGTGCCATCAGTGAGGCCCCTACCGGGGGGCACACTGAAGCTTTCTTT
CDR3 length: 16
clone size: few
D gene: .
J gene: TRBJ1-1
V gene: TRBV10-3

CDR3 protein: CASRPNRYSGRTYEQYF
CDR3 DNA: TGTGCCAGCAGACCTAATAGATATAGCGGGAGGACCTACGAGCAGTACTTC
CDR3 length: 17
clone size: .
D gene: TRBD2
J gene: TRBJ2-7
V gene: TRBV7-8

CDR3 protein: CSAPGGAGYEQYF
CDR3 DNA: TGCAGTGCCCCCGGGGGGGCCGGCTACGAGCAGTACTTC
CDR3 length: 13
clone size: .
D gene: TRBD2
J gene: TRBJ2-7
V gene: TRBV29-1

CDR3 protein: CATPGPLYEQYF
CDR3 DNA: TGTGCCACCCCGGGACCCCTCTACGAGCAGTACTTC
CDR3 length: 12
clone size: .
D gene: .
J gene: TRBJ2-7
V gene: TRBV10-3

CDR3 protein: CATSDPGGNTGELFF
CDR3 DNA: TGTGCCACCAGTGATCCCGGCGGGAACACCGGGGAGCTGTTTTTT
CDR3 length: 15
clone size: .
D gene: .
J gene: TRBJ2-2
V gene: TRBV24-1

CDR3 protein: CATGRHENTEAFF
CDR3 DNA: TGTGCCACCGGACGACACGAGAACACTGAAGCTTTCTTT
CDR3 length: 13
clone size: many
D gene: .
J gene: TRBJ1-1
V gene: TRBV2

CDR3 protein: CSAASRQGEEKLFF
CDR3 DNA: TGCAGTGCTGCGTCCCGACAGGGGGAAGAAAAACTGTTTTTT
CDR3 length: 14
clone size: few
D gene: TRBD1
J gene: TRBJ1-4
V gene: TRBV20-1

CDR3 protein: CSADRDSFMNTEAFF
CDR3 DNA: TGCAGTGCTGACCGGGACAGCTTCATGAACACTGAAGCTTTCTTT
CDR3 length: 15
clone size: few
D gene: TRBD1
J gene: TRBJ1-1
V gene: TRBV20-1

CDR3 protein: CASSPMGSAEQYF
CDR3 DNA: TGTGCCAGCAGTCCTATGGGGTCGGCCGAGCAGTACTTC
CDR3 length: 13
clone size: .
D gene: .
J gene: TRBJ2-7
V gene: TRBV10-3

CDR3 protein: CSARSMGAQETQYF
CDR3 DNA: TGCAGTGCTAGAAGCATGGGGGCCCAAGAGACCCAGTACTTC
CDR3 length: 14
clone size: .
D gene: .
J gene: TRBJ2-5
V gene: TRBV20-1